This T cell receptor (beta chain) was sequenced in a study of T cells in Graves' hyperthyroidism and ophthalmopathy. Study-level results: Before onset, by a median of approximately 6.8 months, the model predicted ophthalmopathy.

Regions amplified from RNA transcripts were the TCR beta CDR3 regions. A first-round RT-PCR of the TCR CDR3 used the HTBI primer set. TCRdb reprocessed the multiplex PCR reads with MiXCR, giving one entry per CDR3 protein. The table shows a few hundred thousand distinct CDR3 sequences, with around 14% occurring only once. This clonotype was seen many times. Antigen: not known. The patients, who ranged from 18 to 65 in age, presented with newly diagnosed hyperthyroidism lasting under 2 months. Each diagnosis was grounded in clinical symptoms, serum thyroxine and TRAb, thyroid ultrasound, and orbital computed tomography. Sequenced: blood. The sequence came from a woman aged 30 to 39 with Graves' hyperthyroidism.

The CDR3, as DNA: TGCAGTGCAACGACGGGACAGGGTTCCACAGATACGCAGTATTTT. Protein product: CSATTGQGSTDTQYF. V and J are TRBV20-1 and TRBJ2-3; TRBD1 aligns across 9 bases. Germline V gene data show CDR1 as DFQATT and CDR2 as SNEGSKA (reference sequence). V dropped 6 bases and J dropped 2; count of bases not matched to a gene: 9. The CDR3 extends over 15 amino acids.